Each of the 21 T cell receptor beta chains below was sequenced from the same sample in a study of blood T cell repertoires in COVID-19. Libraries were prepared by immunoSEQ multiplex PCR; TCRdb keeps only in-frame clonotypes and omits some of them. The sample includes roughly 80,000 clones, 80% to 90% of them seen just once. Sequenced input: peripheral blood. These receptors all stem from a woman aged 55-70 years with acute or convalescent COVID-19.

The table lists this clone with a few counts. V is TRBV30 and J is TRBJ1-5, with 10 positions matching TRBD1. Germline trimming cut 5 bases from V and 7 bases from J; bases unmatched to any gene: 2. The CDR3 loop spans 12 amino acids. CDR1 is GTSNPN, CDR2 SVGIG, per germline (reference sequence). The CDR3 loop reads CAWGQGDQPQHF. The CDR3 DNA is TGTGCCTGGGGACAGGGGGACCAGCCCCAGCATTTT.

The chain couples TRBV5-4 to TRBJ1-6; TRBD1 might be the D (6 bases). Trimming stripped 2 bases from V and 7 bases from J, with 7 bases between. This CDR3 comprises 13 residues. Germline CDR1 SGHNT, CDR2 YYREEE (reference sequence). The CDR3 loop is CASSFDRNSPLHF. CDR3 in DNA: TGTGCCAGCAGCTTCGACAGGAATTCACCCCTCCACTTT.

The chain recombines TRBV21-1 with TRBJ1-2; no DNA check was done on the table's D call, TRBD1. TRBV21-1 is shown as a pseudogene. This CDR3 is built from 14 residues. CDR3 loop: CASSKVGTAYGYTF. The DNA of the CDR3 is TGTGCCAGCAGCAAAGTTGGGACAGCCTATGGCTACACCTTC.

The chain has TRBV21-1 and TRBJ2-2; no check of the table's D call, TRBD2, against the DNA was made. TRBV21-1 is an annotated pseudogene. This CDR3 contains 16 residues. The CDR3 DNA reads TGTGCCAGCAGCACAAGGACTAGCGGGTACACCGGGGAGCTGTTTTTT. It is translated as CASSTRTSGYTGELFF.

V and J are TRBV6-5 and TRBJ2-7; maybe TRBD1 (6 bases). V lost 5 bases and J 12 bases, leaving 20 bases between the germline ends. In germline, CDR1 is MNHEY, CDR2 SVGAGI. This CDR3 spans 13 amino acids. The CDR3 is CASSRRDTFSMYF. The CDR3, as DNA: TGTGCCAGCAGTCGCCGGGACACCTTTAGTATGTACTTC.

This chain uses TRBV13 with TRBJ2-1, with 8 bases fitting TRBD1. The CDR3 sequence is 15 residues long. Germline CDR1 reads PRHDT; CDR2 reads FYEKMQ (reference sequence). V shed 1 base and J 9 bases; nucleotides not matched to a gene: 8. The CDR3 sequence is CASSLAGQGLGEQFF. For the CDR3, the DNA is TGTGCCAGCAGCTTAGCAGGACAGGGTTTAGGTGAGCAGTTCTTC. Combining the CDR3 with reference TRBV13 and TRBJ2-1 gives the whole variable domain AAGVIQSPRHLIKEKRETATLKCYPIPRHDTVYWYQQGPGQDPQFLISFYEKMQSDKGSIPDRFSAQQFSDYHSELNMSSLELGDSALYFCASSLAGQGLGEQFFGPGTRLTVL.

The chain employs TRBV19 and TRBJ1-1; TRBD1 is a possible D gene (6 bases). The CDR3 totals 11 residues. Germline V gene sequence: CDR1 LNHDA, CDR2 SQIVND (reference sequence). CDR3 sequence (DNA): TGTGGGGTCAGGGGGAACACTGAAGCTTTCTTT. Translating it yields CGVRGNTEAFF.

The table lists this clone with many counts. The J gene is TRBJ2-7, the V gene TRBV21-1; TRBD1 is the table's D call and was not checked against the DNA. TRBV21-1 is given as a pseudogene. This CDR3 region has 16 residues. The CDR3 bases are TGTGCCAGCAGCAAAGATTACAGGGGGGCCACCTACGAGCAGTACTTC. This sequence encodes CASSKDYRGATYEQYF.

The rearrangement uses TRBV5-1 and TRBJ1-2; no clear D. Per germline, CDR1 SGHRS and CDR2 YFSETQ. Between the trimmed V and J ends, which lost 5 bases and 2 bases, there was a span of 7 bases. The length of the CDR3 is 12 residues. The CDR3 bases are TGCGCCAGCAGTTCAGGAAACTATGGCTACACCTTC. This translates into CASSSGNYGYTF.

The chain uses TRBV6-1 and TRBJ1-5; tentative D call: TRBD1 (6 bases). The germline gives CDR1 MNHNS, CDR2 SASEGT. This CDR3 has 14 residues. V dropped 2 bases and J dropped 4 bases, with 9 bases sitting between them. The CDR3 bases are TGTGCCAGCAGTGAACGGACAGAGAATCAGCCCCAGCATTTT. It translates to CASSERTENQPQHF.

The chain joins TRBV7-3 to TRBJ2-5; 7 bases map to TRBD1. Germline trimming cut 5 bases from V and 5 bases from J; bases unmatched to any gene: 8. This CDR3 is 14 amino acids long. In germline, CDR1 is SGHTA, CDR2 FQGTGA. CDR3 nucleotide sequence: TGTGCCAGCAGCCCTAACAGGGGTAGGGAGACCCAGTACTTC. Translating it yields CASSPNRGRETQYF.

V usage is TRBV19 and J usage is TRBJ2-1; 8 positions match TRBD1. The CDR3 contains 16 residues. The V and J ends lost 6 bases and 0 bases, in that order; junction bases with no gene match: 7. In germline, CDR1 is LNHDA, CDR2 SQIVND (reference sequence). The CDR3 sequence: CASSNGQGSSYNEQFF. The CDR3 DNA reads TGTGCCAGTAGCAACGGACAGGGTTCCTCCTACAATGAGCAGTTCTTC.

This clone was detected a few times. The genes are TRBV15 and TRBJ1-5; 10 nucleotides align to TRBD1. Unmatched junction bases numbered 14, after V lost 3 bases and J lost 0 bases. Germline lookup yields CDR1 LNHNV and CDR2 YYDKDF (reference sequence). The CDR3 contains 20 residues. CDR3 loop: CATSSLSRDRGYYSNQPQHF. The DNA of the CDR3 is TGTGCCACCAGCAGCCTGAGCCGGGACAGGGGATACTATAGCAATCAGCCCCAGCATTTT.

The DNA for the CDR3 is TGTGCCACCAGTGAGGACATGTCCTACAATGAGCAGTTCTTC. Its protein is CATSEDMSYNEQFF. The rearrangement links TRBV24-1 to TRBJ2-1; the D gene is possibly TRBD1 (5 bases). V was clipped by 4 bases and J by 1 base, with 7 bases between them. The CDR3 sequence is 14 residues long. CDR1 and CDR2 from the germline V gene are KGHDR and SFDVKD.

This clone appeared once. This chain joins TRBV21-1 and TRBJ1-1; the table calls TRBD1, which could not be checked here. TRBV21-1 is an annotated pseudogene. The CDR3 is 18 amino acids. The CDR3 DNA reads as TGTGCCAGCAGCGCGGGGTGGGCCGACAGGGGTAGGCACACTGAAGCTTTCTTT. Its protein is CASSAGWADRGRHTEAFF.

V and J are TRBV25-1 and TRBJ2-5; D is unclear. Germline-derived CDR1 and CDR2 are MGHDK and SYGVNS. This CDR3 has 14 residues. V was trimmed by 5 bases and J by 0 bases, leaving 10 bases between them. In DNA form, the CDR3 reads TGTGCCAGCAGTCTTCTTGCAGACCAAGAGACCCAGTACTTC. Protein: CASSLLADQETQYF.

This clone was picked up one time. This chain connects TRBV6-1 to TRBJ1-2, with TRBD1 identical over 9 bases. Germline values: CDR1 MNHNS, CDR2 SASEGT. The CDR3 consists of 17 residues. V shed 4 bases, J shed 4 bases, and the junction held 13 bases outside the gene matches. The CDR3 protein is CASSGEQGAGVIYGYTF. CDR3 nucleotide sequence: TGTGCCAGCAGTGGAGAACAGGGGGCGGGGGTTATCTATGGCTACACCTTC.

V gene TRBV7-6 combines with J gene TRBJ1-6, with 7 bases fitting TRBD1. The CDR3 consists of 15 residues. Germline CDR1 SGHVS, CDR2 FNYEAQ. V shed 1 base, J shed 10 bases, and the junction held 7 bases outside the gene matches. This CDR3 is CASSLEGGKGSPLHF. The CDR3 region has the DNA TGTGCCAGCAGCTTAGAAGGGGGCAAGGGCTCACCCCTCCACTTT.

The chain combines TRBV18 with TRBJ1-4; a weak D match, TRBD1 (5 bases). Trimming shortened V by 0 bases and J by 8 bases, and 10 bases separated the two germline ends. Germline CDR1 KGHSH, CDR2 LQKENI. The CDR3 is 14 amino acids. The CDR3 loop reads CASSPPGVEEKLFF. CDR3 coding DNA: TGTGCCAGCTCACCACCAGGGGTGGAGGAAAAACTGTTTTTT.

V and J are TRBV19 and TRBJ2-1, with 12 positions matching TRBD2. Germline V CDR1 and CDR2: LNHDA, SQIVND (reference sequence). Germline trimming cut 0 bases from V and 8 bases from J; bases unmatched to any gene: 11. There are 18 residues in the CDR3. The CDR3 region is CASSIDLLGLAGGHEQFF. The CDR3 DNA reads TGTGCCAGTAGTATAGATCTATTAGGGCTAGCGGGGGGGCATGAGCAGTTCTTC.

CDR3 DNA: TGTGCCAGCAGCTTAATATCGACAGGGGAAGCAGATACGCAGTATTTT. Its protein is CASSLISTGEADTQYF. The J gene is TRBJ2-3, the V gene TRBV7-3; TRBD1 agrees at 8 bases. The J segment lost 4 bases and the V segment lost 1 base, leaving 7 bases of the junction unmatched. Germline values: CDR1 SGHTA, CDR2 FQGTGA. The CDR3 loop spans 16 amino acids.